A single T cell receptor (beta chain) is shown here with its context. Its antigen remains unidentified. The data derive from a study of blood T cells in healthy people across ages. Findings of the study overall: Diversity figures based on one million T cells were deemed too low. A strong correlation between TCR beta diversity and naive T cell percentage was seen.

CDR1 is SGDLS and CDR2 is YYNGEE in the germline V gene. The V and J ends lost 2 bases and 3 bases, in that order; junction bases with no gene match: 5. CDR3 length: 14 residues. A second roughly 7 to 11 cycle PCR used barcoded and J-beta primers. TCRdb re-called the 5' RACE reads through MiXCR, storing one row per CDR3 protein. The sample carries more than 1 million distinct CDR3 sequences, over 35% recorded once. The sequencing sample was made of blood. The sequence was obtained from a woman aged 55-70 years in good health. The chain is built from TRBV9 and TRBJ2-7, with 7 positions matching TRBD1. In DNA form, the CDR3 reads TGTGCCAGCAGCGTCGGGACAGAGAACTACGAGCAGTACTTC. It codes for CASSVGTENYEQYF.